The clone carrying this TCR beta chain was found many times. Its antigen is unknown. TCRdb used MiXCR to reprocess the PCR reads, holding one entry per CDR3 protein. The table lists fewer than 350,000 distinct CDR3 sequences, 20% to 25% of them singletons, with 0.81% in the top ten. The sample originates from a study of molecular identifiers for immune sequencing clone quantification. Germline V CDR1 and CDR2: SGHTA, FQGNSA. CDR3 length equals 15 residues. Trimming removed 1 base from V and 0 bases from J, with 10 bases in between. Notes on the study in general: Spiked TCR RNA from one Jurkat cell reportedly showed up when mixed among 950,000 to 1,000,000 naive cells. Clones above 20 RNA copies contained over 98% of effector molecules and under 1% of naive molecules.

The source material was naive CD8+ T cells from blood, with Jurkat cell RNA spiked in. Stated subset: FACS-sorted CD8+CD4-CCR7+CD45RA+ naive T cells. This chain uses TRBV7-2 with TRBJ2-7; D is unclear. The sequence was obtained from a human donor in good health. Some libraries in this study had Jurkat cell RNA spiked in. DNA of the CDR3: TGTGCCAGCAGCTTAGGGAGTTTCCCCTCCTACGAGCAGTACTTC. Protein: CASSLGSFPSYEQYF. Together with reference TRBV7-2 and TRBJ2-7, the CDR3 gives the full variable domain: GAGVSQSPSNKVTEKGKDVELRCDPISGHTALYWYRQSLGQGLEFLIYFQGNSAPDKSGLPSDRFSAERTGGSVSTLTIQRTQQEDSAVYLCASSLGSFPSYEQYFGPGTRLTVT.